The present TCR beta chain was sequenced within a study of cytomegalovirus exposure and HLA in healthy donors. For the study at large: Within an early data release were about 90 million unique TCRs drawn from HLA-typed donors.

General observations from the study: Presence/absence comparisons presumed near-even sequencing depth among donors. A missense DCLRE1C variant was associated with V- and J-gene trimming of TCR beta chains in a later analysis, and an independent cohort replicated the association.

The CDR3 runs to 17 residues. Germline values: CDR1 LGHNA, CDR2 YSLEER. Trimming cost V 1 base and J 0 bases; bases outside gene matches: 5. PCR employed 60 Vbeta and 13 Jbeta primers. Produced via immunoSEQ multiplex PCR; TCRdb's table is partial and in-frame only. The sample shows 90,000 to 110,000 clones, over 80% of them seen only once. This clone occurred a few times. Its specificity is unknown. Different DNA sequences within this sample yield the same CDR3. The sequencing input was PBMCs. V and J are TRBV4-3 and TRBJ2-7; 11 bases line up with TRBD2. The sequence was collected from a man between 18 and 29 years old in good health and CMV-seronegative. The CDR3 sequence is CASSQGTGTSGSYEQYF. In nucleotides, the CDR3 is TGCGCCAGCAGCCAAGGGACCGGGACTAGCGGCTCCTACGAGCAGTACTTC.